Listed below are T cell receptor beta chains from one sample, sequenced in a study of cytomegalovirus exposure and HLA in healthy donors. Measured with immunoSEQ multiplex PCR; TCRdb has only the in-frame clones, and not every one. The sample includes about 110,000 clones, approximately 80% seen only once; the top ten take roughly 3.6%. Material: PBMCs. These receptors originate from a man in his fifties or sixties in good health and CMV-seronegative. The CDR3 runs from the conserved cysteine through the conserved F or W. D genes are given only for firm matches. The size field is filled for only some rows; it gives once, few, many or a size class.

D: TRBD2
size: NA
J: TRBJ2-1
V: TRBV6-1
CDR3: CASSSASGGDNEQFF
DNA: TGTGCCAGCAGTTCGGCTAGCGGGGGGGACAATGAGCAGTTCTTC

D: NA
size: NA
J: TRBJ1-6
V: TRBV6-1
CDR3: CASSDLRLMTLGSPLHF
DNA: TGTGCCAGCAGTGATCTTAGACTAATGACCCTGGGGTCACCCCTCCACTTT

D: NA
size: NA
J: TRBJ2-5
V: TRBV7-3
CDR3: CASSPGGDETQYF
DNA: TGTGCCAGCAGCCCCGGGGGTGATGAGACCCAGTACTTC

D: NA
size: NA
J: TRBJ1-1
V: TRBV23-1
CDR3: CASSRAGVTEAFF
DNA: TGCGCCAGCAGTCGGGCCGGCGTCACTGAAGCTTTCTTT

D: TRBD2
size: few
J: TRBJ2-1
V: TRBV18
CDR3: CASSGTSASSYNEQFF
DNA: TGTGCCAGCTCAGGGACTAGCGCGAGCTCCTACAATGAGCAGTTCTTC

D: NA
size: NA
J: TRBJ1-1
V: TRBV7-2
CDR3: CASTPGRGYTEAFF
DNA: TGTGCCAGCACCCCAGGGAGGGGGTACACTGAAGCTTTCTTT

D: NA
size: once
J: TRBJ2-1
V: TRBV19
CDR3: CASRPTGLANEQFF
DNA: TGTGCCAGTAGACCAACAGGGTTGGCAAATGAGCAGTTCTTC

D: TRBD1
size: NA
J: TRBJ1-6
V: TRBV6-4
CDR3: CASSIGQGDSPLHF
DNA: TGTGCCAGCAGTATCGGACAGGGGGATTCACCCCTCCACTTT

D: TRBD1
size: few
J: TRBJ1-2
V: TRBV28
CDR3: CASSLEGARGYTF
DNA: TGTGCCAGCAGTTTGGAGGGGGCGCGAGGCTACACCTTC

D: TRBD1
size: NA
J: TRBJ1-1
V: TRBV29-1
CDR3: CSGGQLNTEAFF
DNA: TGCAGCGGGGGACAGTTGAACACTGAAGCTTTCTTT

D: NA
size: NA
J: TRBJ1-2
V: TRBV5-4
CDR3: CASSLSRGWNHGYTF
DNA: TGTGCCAGCAGCTTGTCGCGGGGGTGGAACCATGGCTACACCTTC

D: NA
size: NA
J: TRBJ1-1
V: TRBV7-2
CDR3: CASSLGGVNQMEAFF
DNA: TGTGCCAGCAGCTTAGGCGGGGTCAATCAGATGGAAGCTTTCTTT

D: TRBD1
size: once
J: TRBJ1-5
V: TRBV4-2
CDR3: CASSQIGRGQGPQHF
DNA: TGTGCCAGCAGCCAAATCGGTAGGGGGCAGGGGCCCCAGCATTTT

D: NA
size: once
J: TRBJ2-5
V: TRBV6-1
CDR3: CASNREETQYF
DNA: TGTGCCAGCAACAGGGAAGAGACCCAGTACTTC

D: NA
size: NA
J: TRBJ2-2
V: TRBV5-1
CDR3: CASTSGDGTGELFF
DNA: TGCGCCAGCACCTCAGGGGATGGTACCGGGGAGCTGTTTTTT

D: NA
size: NA
J: TRBJ2-5
V: TRBV7-2
CDR3: CASSLAGARETQYF
DNA: TGTGCCAGCAGCTTAGCGGGGGCCCGGGAGACCCAGTACTTC

D: TRBD2
size: NA
J: TRBJ2-1
V: TRBV5-4
CDR3: CASSSGTSGGRYNEQFF
DNA: TGTGCCAGCAGCTCCGGGACTAGCGGGGGCCGTTACAATGAGCAGTTCTTC

D: TRBD1
size: NA
J: TRBJ1-2
V: TRBV19
CDR3: CASSDPGQGKGYTF
DNA: TGTGCCAGTAGTGACCCGGGACAGGGCAAAGGCTACACCTTC

D: NA
size: NA
J: TRBJ1-5
V: TRBV7-9
CDR3: CASSLNGVGQPQHF
DNA: TGTGCCAGCAGCTTAAACGGGGTTGGACAGCCCCAGCATTTT

D: TRBD1
size: NA
J: TRBJ2-2
V: TRBV5-4
CDR3: CASNNPGQGDTGELFF
DNA: TGTGCCAGCAACAACCCGGGACAGGGCGACACCGGGGAGCTGTTTTTT

D: NA
size: NA
J: TRBJ1-2
V: TRBV29-1
CDR3: CSVEDARGYGYTF
DNA: TGCAGCGTTGAAGATGCCAGGGGCTATGGCTACACCTTC

D: TRBD1
size: NA
J: TRBJ2-2
V: TRBV9
CDR3: CASSVVERQGTGELFF
DNA: TGTGCCAGCAGCGTAGTCGAGCGACAGGGCACCGGGGAGCTGTTTTTT

D: NA
size: NA
J: TRBJ1-1
V: TRBV9
CDR3: CASSLGQNTEAFF
DNA: TGTGCCAGCAGCTTGGGACAGAACACTGAAGCTTTCTTT

D: TRBD1
size: NA
J: TRBJ1-5
V: TRBV4-1
CDR3: CASSQGDRAQPQHF
DNA: TGCGCCAGCAGCCAAGGGGACAGGGCTCAGCCCCAGCATTTT

D: NA
size: once
J: TRBJ2-1
V: TRBV7-2
CDR3: CASKRDYNEQFF
DNA: TGTGCCAGCAAGAGGGACTACAATGAGCAGTTCTTC

D: TRBD2
size: few
J: TRBJ2-5
V: TRBV5-1
CDR3: CASSLVGLGSETQYF
DNA: TGCGCCAGCAGCTTGGTAGGACTAGGGTCAGAGACCCAGTACTTC

D: NA
size: NA
J: TRBJ2-2
V: TRBV2
CDR3: CASSDSRELFF
DNA: TGTGCCAGCAGTGATAGTCGGGAGCTGTTTTTT